Detailed here is one TCR beta chain. The method was immunoSEQ multiplex PCR; TCRdb's version includes in-frame clones alone and lacks a portion of them. This table holds roughly 680,000 clones, roughly two thirds found once. The source of the sample is a study of shared clonotypes between healthy human individuals. V was pared by 5 bases and J by 4 bases, with 7 bases of the junction left unmatched. The CDR3 is made up of 15 amino acids. Germline V gene sequence: CDR1 SEHNR, CDR2 FQNEAQ (reference sequence). The TCR sequence derives from a woman in her 30s in good health. V gene TRBV7-9 combines with J gene TRBJ2-7, with 11 bases that match TRBD2. Sequencing was performed on memory CD4+ T cells sorted from blood. Subset denoted: CD45RA-negative fraction. The CDR3 DNA sequence: TGTGCCAGCAGCAAACTAGCGGGAGCGTCATACGAGCAGTACTTC. It translates to CASSKLAGASYEQYF.